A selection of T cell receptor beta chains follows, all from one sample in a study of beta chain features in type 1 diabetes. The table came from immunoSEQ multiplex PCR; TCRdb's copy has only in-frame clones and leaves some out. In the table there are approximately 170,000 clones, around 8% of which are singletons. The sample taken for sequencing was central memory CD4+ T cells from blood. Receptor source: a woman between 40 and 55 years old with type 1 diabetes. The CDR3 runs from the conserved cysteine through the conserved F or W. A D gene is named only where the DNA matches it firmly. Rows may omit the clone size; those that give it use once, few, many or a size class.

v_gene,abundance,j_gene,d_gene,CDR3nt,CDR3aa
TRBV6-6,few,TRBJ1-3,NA,TGTGCCAGCAAGGACAGCGAAAACACCATATATTTT,CASKDSENTIYF
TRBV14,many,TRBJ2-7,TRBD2,TGTGCCAGCAGCTCCTCTAGCGGAGGCTTGGGGCAGTACTTC,CASSSSSGGLGQYF
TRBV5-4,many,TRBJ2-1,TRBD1,TGTGCCAGCAGCGCAGGAATGACAGGGGCGTCAATGGAGCAGTTCTTC,CASSAGMTGASMEQFF
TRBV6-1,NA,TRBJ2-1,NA,TGTGCCAGCAGTGCCCGACTCGACAATGAGCAGTTCTTC,CASSARLDNEQFF
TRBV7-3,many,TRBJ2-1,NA,TGTGCCAGCAAACAGGGCCAGGGCCAGGTTGGTGAGCAGTTCTTC,CASKQGQGQVGEQFF
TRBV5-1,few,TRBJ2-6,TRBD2,TGCGCCAGCAGCCCTGGCTCTAGCGGGCTCTCTGGGGCCAACGTCCTGACTTTC,CASSPGSSGLSGANVLTF
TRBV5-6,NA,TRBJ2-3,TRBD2,TGTGCCAGCAGTTTTAGACTAGCGGGGACGGATACGCAGTATTTT,CASSFRLAGTDTQYF
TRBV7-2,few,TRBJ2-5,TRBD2,TGTGCCAGCAGCTTAAATCGACTAGCGGGGCAAGAGACCCAGTACTTC,CASSLNRLAGQETQYF
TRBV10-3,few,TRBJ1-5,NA,TGTGCCATCAGTGAGTCAACGGGGAATCAGCCCCAGCATTTT,CAISESTGNQPQHF
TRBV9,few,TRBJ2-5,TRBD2,TGTGCCAGCAGCGTAGGCCCTAGCGGGAAAGAGACCCAGTACTTC,CASSVGPSGKETQYF
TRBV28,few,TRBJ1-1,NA,TGTGCCAGCCGAGGAGGGGGGGAAACTGAAGCTTTCTTT,CASRGGGETEAFF
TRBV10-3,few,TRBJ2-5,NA,TGTGCCATCAGTGAGTCTACACAGGGAGAGACCCAGTACTTC,CAISESTQGETQYF
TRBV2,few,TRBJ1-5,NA,TGTGCCAGCAGCCTCAATCAGCCCCAGCATTTT,CASSLNQPQHF
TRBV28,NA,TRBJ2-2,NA,TGTGCCAGCAGTTTATCAGGGAACACCGGGGAGCTGTTTTTT,CASSLSGNTGELFF
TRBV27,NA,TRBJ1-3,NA,TGTGCCAGCAGCCGATCCCACCCGAGCTCTGGAAACACCATATATTTT,CASSRSHPSSGNTIYF
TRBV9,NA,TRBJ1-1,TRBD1,TGTGCCAGCAGCAGACGGGACAGCTTGAACACTGAAGCTTTCTTT,CASSRRDSLNTEAFF
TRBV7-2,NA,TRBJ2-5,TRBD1,TGTGCCAGCAGCCAATGGGACAGGGAAGAGACCCAGTACTTC,CASSQWDREETQYF
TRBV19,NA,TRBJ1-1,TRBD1,TGTGCCAGTCGAGATACCGGGACAGCCGGGCACACTGAAGCTTTCTTT,CASRDTGTAGHTEAFF
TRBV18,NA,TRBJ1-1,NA,TGTGCCAGCTCCGTGGACAGAGAAGCTTTCTTT,CASSVDREAFF
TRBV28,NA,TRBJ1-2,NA,TGTGCCAGCAGTTTATCGGCAGGACTTAACTATGGCTACACCTTC,CASSLSAGLNYGYTF
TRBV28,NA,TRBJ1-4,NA,TGTGCCAGCAGCCCCGAAGAGCGGGGCGGACTGTTTTTT,CASSPEERGGLFF
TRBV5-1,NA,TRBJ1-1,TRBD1,TGCGCCAGCAGCTCACTACAGGGGGTTGCTGAAGCTTTCTTT,CASSSLQGVAEAFF
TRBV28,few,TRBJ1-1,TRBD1,TGTGCCAGCAGTTTGGGGACAGGGGTTGCTTTCTTT,CASSLGTGVAFF
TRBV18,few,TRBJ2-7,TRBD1,TGTGCCACGGCGGGACAGGGGTCCTACGAGCAGTACTTC,CATAGQGSYEQYF
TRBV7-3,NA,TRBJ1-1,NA,TGTGCCAGCAGTTCGGACAGGAACACTGAAGCTTTCTTT,CASSSDRNTEAFF
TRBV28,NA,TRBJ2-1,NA,TGTGCCAGCAGTTCAATCCTAGGGCAGTTCTTC,CASSSILGQFF
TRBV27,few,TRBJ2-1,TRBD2,TGTGCCAGCAGTCCCTCCGGGACTAGCGGTTACAATGAGCAGTTCTTC,CASSPSGTSGYNEQFF
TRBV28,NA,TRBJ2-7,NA,TGTGCCAGCAATAGGGAGGCCTACGAGCAGTACTTC,CASNREAYEQYF
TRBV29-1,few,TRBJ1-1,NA,TGCAGGGTCGACAGACCGAACACTGAAGCTTTCTTT,CRVDRPNTEAFF
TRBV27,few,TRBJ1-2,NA,TGTGCCAGCAGTTTAGGGCAGGGGATAGCTAACTATGGCTACACCTTC,CASSLGQGIANYGYTF
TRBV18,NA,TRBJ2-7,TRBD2,TGTGCCAGCTCGCTCTTGAGCGGGAGCTCCTACGAGCAGTACTTC,CASSLLSGSSYEQYF
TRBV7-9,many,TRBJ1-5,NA,TGTGCCAGCAGCCCCCGCGGCAGTAGTCATAGCAATCAGCCCCAGCATTTT,CASSPRGSSHSNQPQHF
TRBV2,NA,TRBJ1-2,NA,TGTGCCAGCAGTGGCCCCCCTCTTTGGCAGGGCCGCGACTATGGCTACACCTTC,CASSGPPLWQGRDYGYTF
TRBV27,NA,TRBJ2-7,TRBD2,TGTGCCAGCAGTTTAGCGGGGGGGCCCTACGAGCAGTACTTC,CASSLAGGPYEQYF
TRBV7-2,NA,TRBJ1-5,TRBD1,TGTGCCAGCGGCGATGGACAGGGGTACGATCAGCCCCAGCATTTT,CASGDGQGYDQPQHF
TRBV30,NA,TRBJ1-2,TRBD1,TGTGCCTGGAGTAAAGGGACAGTCCGCTTC,CAWSKGTVRF
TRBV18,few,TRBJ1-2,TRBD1,TGTGCCAGCTCACCTGGGACAGGGGGATATGGCTACACCTTC,CASSPGTGGYGYTF
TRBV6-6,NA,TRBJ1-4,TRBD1,TGTGCCAGCAGAACAACCCAGGGGGCCGGGGAAAAACTGTTTTTT,CASRTTQGAGEKLFF
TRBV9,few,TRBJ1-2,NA,TGTGCCAGCAGCGTAGGGGTGGGGGGGGACTATGGCTACACCTTC,CASSVGVGGDYGYTF
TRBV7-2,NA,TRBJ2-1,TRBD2,TGTGCCAGCAGCACCCGGACTAGCGGAAAAGGGAATGAGCAGTTCTTC,CASSTRTSGKGNEQFF
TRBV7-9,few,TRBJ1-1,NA,TGTGCCAGCAGCCAACAGTTAGAAGCTTTCTTT,CASSQQLEAFF
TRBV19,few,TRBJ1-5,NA,TGTGCCACCCACGAACGGGACTCCAGCAATCAGCCCCAGCATTTT,CATHERDSSNQPQHF